The 6 T cell receptor beta chains listed next were all sequenced from one sample in a study of ipilimumab plus nivolumab after autologous stem cell transplantation. Repertoires were generated with immunoSEQ multiplex PCR, while TCRdb's copy carries only in-frame clones and drops some. The sample carries some 15,000 clones, 70% to 90% recorded once. Here the sequenced sample was PBMCs, taken in a trial of ipilimumab plus nivolumab as post-transplant consolidation. The receptors originated from a male donor with diffuse large B-cell lymphoma.

J is TRBJ2-1 and V is TRBV19; D uncertain. The CDR3 is 12 amino acids. Germline lookup yields CDR1 LNHDA and CDR2 SQIVND (reference sequence). V was shortened by 9 bases and J by 4 bases, with 10 bases between the two germline ends. CDR3 in DNA: TGTGCCAGCCGACTCGGTTACAATGAGCAGTTCTTC. It is translated as CASRLGYNEQFF.

The V call is TRBV11-1, the J call TRBJ2-2, with D maybe TRBD1 (6 bases). Germline V gene sequence: CDR1 SGHAT, CDR2 FQDESV (reference sequence). CDR3 length: 15 amino acids. V was pared by 0 bases and J by 8 bases, with 13 bases between. The CDR3 loop reads CASSLATGLFGELFF. The CDR3 nucleotides are TGTGCCAGCAGCTTAGCTACAGGGTTGTTTGGGGAGCTGTTTTTT. The variable domain in full, with the rest retrieved from reference TRBV11-1 and TRBJ2-2, is EAEVAQSPRYKITEKSQAVAFWCDPISGHATLYWYRQILGQGPELLVQFQDESVVDDSQLPKDRFSAERLKGVDSTLKIQPAELGDSAMYLCASSLATGLFGELFFGEGSRLTVL.

This chain joins TRBV6-1 and TRBJ2-1; D possibly corresponds to TRBD1 (5 bases). Trimming shortened V by 2 bases and J by 0 bases, and 8 bases separated the two germline ends. Germline-derived CDR1 and CDR2 are MNHNS and SASEGT. The CDR3 extends over 15 amino acids. CDR3 DNA: TGTGCCAGCAGTGAAAGGGGCAGCTCCTACAATGAGCAGTTCTTC. This sequence encodes CASSERGSSYNEQFF.

This clone was detected a few times. The gene calls are TRBV2 and TRBJ2-1; the D is unclear. Germline V gene data show CDR1 as SNHLY and CDR2 as FYNNEI. V shed 2 bases and J shed 7 bases, with 9 bases lying between them. The CDR3 has 13 amino acids. The CDR3 sequence: CASSEFDRNEQFF. The CDR3 region has the DNA TGTGCCAGCAGTGAATTCGACCGGAATGAGCAGTTCTTC.

The chain uses TRBV5-5 and TRBJ2-7; D is perhaps TRBD1 (6 bases). From germline, CDR1 is SGHKS and CDR2 YYEKEE (reference sequence). The CDR3 sequence is 16 residues long. V was shortened by 5 bases and J by 3 bases, with 21 bases between the two germline ends. This CDR3 reads CASSYVRGSSLYEQYF. CDR3 DNA sequence: TGTGCCAGCAGTTATGTCAGGGGAAGCTCCCTCTACGAGCAGTACTTC.

V gene TRBV7-9 combines with J gene TRBJ1-4; TRBD1 is a possible D gene (6 bases). Trimming removed 1 base from V and 8 bases from J, with 11 bases in between. The germline gives CDR1 SEHNR, CDR2 FQNEAQ (reference sequence). The CDR3 length is 14 residues. The CDR3 nucleotides read TGTGCCAGCAGCTTAGACAGGGTGCAGGAAAAACTGTTTTTT. This encodes CASSLDRVQEKLFF.